Detailed here is one T cell receptor (beta chain). Its antigen is still unknown. Treatment meaning: approximately 10-day PBMC culture with coronavirus spike peptide pools or control peptides (ViraFEST assay). Days 3 and 7 saw half the medium swapped for fresh IL-2 medium. The data derive from a study of vaccination and CD4 T cells after COVID-19. Study-level results: Median SARS-CoV-2-reactive clonotype numbers rose nonsignificantly, about 20 to 40.

Once obtained from cultured CD4+ T cells, the DNA was sequenced using the Oncomine TCR Beta short-read assay. TCRdb called the PCR reads again in MiXCR, with one record for every CDR3 protein. The sample has about 15,000 distinct CDR3 sequences, around four fifths seen once; the top ten hold roughly 9.8%. Sequencing was carried out using CD4+ T cells from blood, cultured in vitro. This clonotype was sampled from a human donor who had recovered from COVID-19.

Written as DNA, the CDR3 is TGTGCCAGCAGCCTCCGGGACAGGGACAATCAGCCCCAGCATTTT. As protein: CASSLRDRDNQPQHF. This chain connects TRBV6-1 to TRBJ1-5; TRBD1 aligns across 9 bases. V shed 6 bases, J shed 3 bases, and the junction held 6 bases outside the gene matches. In germline, CDR1 is MNHNS, CDR2 SASEGT. CDR3 length equals 15 residues.